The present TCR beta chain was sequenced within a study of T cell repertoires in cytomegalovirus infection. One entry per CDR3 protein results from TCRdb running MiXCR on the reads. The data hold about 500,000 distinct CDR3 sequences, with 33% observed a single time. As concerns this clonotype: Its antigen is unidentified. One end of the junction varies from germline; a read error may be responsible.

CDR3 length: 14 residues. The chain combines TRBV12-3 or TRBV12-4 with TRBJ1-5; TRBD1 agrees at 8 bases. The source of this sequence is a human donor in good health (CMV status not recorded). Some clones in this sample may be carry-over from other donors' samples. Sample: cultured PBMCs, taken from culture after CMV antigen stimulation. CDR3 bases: TGTGCCAGCAGTCTGGACAGGGACAATCAGCCCCTGCATTTT. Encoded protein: CASSLDRDNQPLHF.